These T cell receptor beta chains were read from a single sample in a study of shared clonotypes between healthy human individuals. Using immunoSEQ multiplex PCR, the repertoire was profiled, and TCRdb retains in-frame clones only, with some absent. The sample holds 2 million to 2.5 million clones, roughly 93% seen once. The material sequenced was naive CD4+ T cells from PBMCs. The source is a man younger than 35 in good health. Some clones in this sample may be carry-over from other donors' samples. Both conserved end residues are part of each CDR3. D genes are given only for firm matches. Rows may omit the clone size; those that give it use once, few, many or a size class.

clone_size	j_call	v_call	d_call	cdr3_nt	cdr3_aa
-	TRBJ2-3	TRBV25-1	-	TGTGCCAGCAGTGAATTGGGCAGAAACACAGATACGCAGTATTTT	CASSELGRNTDTQYF
once	TRBJ1-2	TRBV7-2	TRBD1	TGTGCCAGCAGCCCGACAGGGTTTCATGGCTACACCTTC	CASSPTGFHGYTF
-	TRBJ2-5	TRBV30	TRBD2	TGTGCCCTAGCGGGGGGCCCCGTGGGGACCCAGTACTTC	CALAGGPVGTQYF
-	TRBJ1-4	TRBV2	-	TGTGCCAGCACCCAGGAGGGGGCTAATGAAAAACTGTTTTTT	CASTQEGANEKLFF
-	TRBJ2-2	TRBV6-4	-	TGTGCCAGCTCCGCTACTTGGACCGGGGAGCTGTTTTTT	CASSATWTGELFF
-	TRBJ2-1	TRBV9	TRBD2	TGTGCCACATCCAGGGGACTAGCGGGATACAATGAGCAGTTCTTC	CATSRGLAGYNEQFF
once	TRBJ2-3	TRBV7-2	-	TGTGCCAGCAGCTTAGGCTGGGCCTCAGATACGCAGTATTTT	CASSLGWASDTQYF
-	TRBJ2-1	TRBV5-1	TRBD2	TGCGCCAGCAGCTTATTAGCGGGAGCTTACAATGAGCAGTTCTTC	CASSLLAGAYNEQFF
-	TRBJ2-2	TRBV15	-	TGTGCCACCAGCAGAGATGTAGGAGGGGATGTGGCCGGGGAGCTGTTTTTT	CATSRDVGGDVAGELFF
-	TRBJ2-3	TRBV4-1	-	TGCGCCAGCAGCCAAGATGACAGGTTTAGCACAGATACGCAGTATTTT	CASSQDDRFSTDTQYF
few	TRBJ1-4	TRBV30	-	TGTGCCAGGGGGACAAATGAAAAACTGTTTTTT	CARGTNEKLFF
-	TRBJ2-7	TRBV25-1	TRBD2	TGTGCCAGCAGTGCCTGGACTAGCGGGGCCTTCTCCTACGAGCAGTACTTC	CASSAWTSGAFSYEQYF
-	TRBJ1-3	TRBV6-5	TRBD1	TGTGCCAGCAGCCGGACCGGGACAGGAACAAACACCATATATTTT	CASSRTGTGTNTIYF
-	TRBJ2-1	TRBV7-9	-	TGTGCCAGCAACTCCGAAGTTCCTCCGGACTACAATGAGCAGTTCTTC	CASNSEVPPDYNEQFF
-	TRBJ1-5	TRBV4-2	TRBD1	TGTGCCAGCAGCCAAGACGAGGGGGCGAGCAATCAGCCCCAGCATTTT	CASSQDEGASNQPQHF